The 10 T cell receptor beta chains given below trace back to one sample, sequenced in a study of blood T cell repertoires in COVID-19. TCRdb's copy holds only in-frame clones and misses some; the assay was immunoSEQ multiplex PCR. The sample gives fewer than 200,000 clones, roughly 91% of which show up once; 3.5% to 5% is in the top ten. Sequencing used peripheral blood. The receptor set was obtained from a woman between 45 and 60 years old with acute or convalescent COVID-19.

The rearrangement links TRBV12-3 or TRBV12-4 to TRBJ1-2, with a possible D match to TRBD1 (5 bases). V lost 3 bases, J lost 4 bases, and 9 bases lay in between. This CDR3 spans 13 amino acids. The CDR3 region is CASSFQDIYGYTF. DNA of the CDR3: TGTGCCAGCAGTTTCCAGGACATCTATGGCTACACCTTC.

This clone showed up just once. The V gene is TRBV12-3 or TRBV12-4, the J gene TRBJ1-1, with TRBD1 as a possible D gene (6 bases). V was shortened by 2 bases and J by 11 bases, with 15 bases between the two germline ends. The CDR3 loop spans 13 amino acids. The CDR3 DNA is TGTGCCAGCAGTTTACAAATGGACAGCGTGGCTTTCTTT. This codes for CASSLQMDSVAFF.

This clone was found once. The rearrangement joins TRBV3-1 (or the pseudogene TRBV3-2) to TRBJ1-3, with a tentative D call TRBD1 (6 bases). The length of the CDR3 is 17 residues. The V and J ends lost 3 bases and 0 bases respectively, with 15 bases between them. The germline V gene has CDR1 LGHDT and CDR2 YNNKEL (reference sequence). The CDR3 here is CASSHNRGAYSGNTIYF. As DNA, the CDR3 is TGTGCCAGCAGCCACAATCGGGGGGCCTACTCTGGAAACACCATATATTTT.

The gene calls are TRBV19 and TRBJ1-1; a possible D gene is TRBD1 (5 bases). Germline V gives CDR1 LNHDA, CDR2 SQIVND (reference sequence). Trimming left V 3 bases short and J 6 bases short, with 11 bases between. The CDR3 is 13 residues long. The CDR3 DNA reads TGTGCCAGTAGTATGGGGGAGGTTTCTGAAGCTTTCTTT. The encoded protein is CASSMGEVSEAFF. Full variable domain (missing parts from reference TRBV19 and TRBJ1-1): DGGITQSPKYLFRKEGQNVTLSCEQNLNHDAMYWYRQDPGQGLRLIYYSQIVNDFQKGDIAEGYSVSREKKESFPLTVTSAQKNPTAFYLCASSMGEVSEAFFGQGTRLTVV.

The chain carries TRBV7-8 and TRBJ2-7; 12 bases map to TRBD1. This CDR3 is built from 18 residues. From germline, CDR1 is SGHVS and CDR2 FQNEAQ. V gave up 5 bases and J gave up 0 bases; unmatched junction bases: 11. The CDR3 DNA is TGTGCCAGCAGCGATACCGGGACAGGGGGCAGCGTCTCCTACGAGCAGTACTTC. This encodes CASSDTGTGGSVSYEQYF.

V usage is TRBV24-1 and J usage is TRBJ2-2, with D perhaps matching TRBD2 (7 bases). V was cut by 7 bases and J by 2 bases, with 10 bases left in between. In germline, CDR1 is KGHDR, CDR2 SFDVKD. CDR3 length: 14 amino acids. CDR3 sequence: CATRGGGNTGELFF. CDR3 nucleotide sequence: TGTGCCACCAGAGGGGGGGGTAACACCGGGGAGCTGTTTTTT.

The CDR3 region is CATREREGTDTQYF. DNA for the CDR3: TGTGCCACCAGAGAGCGGGAGGGCACAGATACGCAGTATTTT. The chain employs TRBV2 and TRBJ2-3; 9 nucleotides align to TRBD2. The CDR3 extends over 14 amino acids. Germline assignment: CDR1 SNHLY and CDR2 FYNNEI. V was clipped by 10 bases and J by 1 base; unmatched bases: 6.

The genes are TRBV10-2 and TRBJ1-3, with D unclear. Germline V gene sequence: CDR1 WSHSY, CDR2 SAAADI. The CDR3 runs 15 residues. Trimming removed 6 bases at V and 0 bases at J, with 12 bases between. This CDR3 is CASRETAYSGNTIYF. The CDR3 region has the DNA TGCGCCAGCAGAGAAACAGCTTACTCTGGAAACACCATATATTTT.

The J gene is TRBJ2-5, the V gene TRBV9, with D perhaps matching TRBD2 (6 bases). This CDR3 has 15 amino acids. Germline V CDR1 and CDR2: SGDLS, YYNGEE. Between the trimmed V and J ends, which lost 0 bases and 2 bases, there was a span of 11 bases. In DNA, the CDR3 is TGTGCCAGCAGCGTAGCTACGCGGGGTCAAGAGACCCAGTACTTC. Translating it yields CASSVATRGQETQYF.

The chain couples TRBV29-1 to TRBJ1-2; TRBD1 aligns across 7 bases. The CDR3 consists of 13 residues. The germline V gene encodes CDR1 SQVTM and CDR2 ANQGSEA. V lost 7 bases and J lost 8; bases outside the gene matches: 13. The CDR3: CSATPGEGGGYTF. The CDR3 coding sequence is TGCAGCGCTACACCAGGGGAAGGGGGCGGCTACACCTTC.